The entry below gives a single T cell receptor (beta chain) sequence along with its context. Its antigen is unknown. Trimming left V 7 bases short and J 10 bases short, with 8 bases between. There are 11 residues in the CDR3. This sample was included in a study of T cell responses to AZD1222 COVID-19 vaccine. Repertoires were generated with immunoSEQ multiplex PCR, while TCRdb's copy carries only in-frame clones and drops some. The sample carries 95,000 to 150,000 clones, 80% to 90% recorded once. Findings and limits, study-wide: White British people made up most donors, females outnumbered males, and clonal diversity was possibly underestimated.

The chain has TRBV23-1 and TRBJ1-6; no clear D. TRBV23-1 is labeled an ORF, and its function is uncertain. The input for sequencing was peripheral blood, taken 28 days after the second AZD1222 dose. The origin of this receptor is an adult who received the AZD1222 COVID-19 vaccine. CDR3 in amino acids: CASMGWSPLHF. The CDR3 nucleotides read TGCGCCAGCATGGGGTGGTCACCCCTCCACTTT.